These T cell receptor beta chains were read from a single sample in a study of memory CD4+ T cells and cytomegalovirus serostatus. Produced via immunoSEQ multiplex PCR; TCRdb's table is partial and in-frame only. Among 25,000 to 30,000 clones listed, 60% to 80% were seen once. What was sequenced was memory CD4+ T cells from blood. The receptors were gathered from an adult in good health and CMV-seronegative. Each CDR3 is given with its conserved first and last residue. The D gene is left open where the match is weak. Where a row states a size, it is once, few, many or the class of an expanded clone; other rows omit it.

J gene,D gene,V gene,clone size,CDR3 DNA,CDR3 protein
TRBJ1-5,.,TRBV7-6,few,TGTGCCAGCAGCGCGGAACCAGGGCGCAATCAGCCCCAGCATTTT,CASSAEPGRNQPQHF
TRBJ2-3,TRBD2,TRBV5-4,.,TGTGCCAGCAGCATTGGGACTAGCGGAACTCTGGGGGATACGCAGTATTTT,CASSIGTSGTLGDTQYF
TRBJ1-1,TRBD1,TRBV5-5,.,TGTGCCAGCAGCCTACAGGGGGCGTTTACTGAAGCTTTCTTT,CASSLQGAFTEAFF
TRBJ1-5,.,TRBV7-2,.,TGTGCCAGCAGCTTAAACAAACCTTATAGCAATCAGCCCCAGCATTTT,CASSLNKPYSNQPQHF
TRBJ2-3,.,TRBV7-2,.,TGTGCCAGCAGCTCCCGCTCCCTAGATACGCAGTATTTT,CASSSRSLDTQYF
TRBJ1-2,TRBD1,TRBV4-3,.,TGCGCCAGCAGCACCAGGACAGGGGGCTTTCGGGGCTACACCTTC,CASSTRTGGFRGYTF
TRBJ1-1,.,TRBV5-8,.,TGTGCCAGCTTTGACGCCGGAGGGTCCAAGAAGGCTTTCTTT,CASFDAGGSKKAFF
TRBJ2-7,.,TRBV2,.,TGTGCCAGCAGTAGACAGGCCTCCCCTAACGAGCAGTACTTC,CASSRQASPNEQYF
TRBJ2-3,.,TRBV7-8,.,TGTGCCAGCAGCTGGGGGGCGGGGAATACGCAGTATTTT,CASSWGAGNTQYF
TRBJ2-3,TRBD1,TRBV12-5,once,TGTGCTAGTGGTTGGGACAGCGGCACGCAGTATTTT,CASGWDSGTQYF
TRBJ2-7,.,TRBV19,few,TGTGCCAGTAGTATGGGCGGCGGAGGGGGCTACGAGCAGTACTTC,CASSMGGGGGYEQYF
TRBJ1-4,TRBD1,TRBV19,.,TGTGCCAGTAAGAGGGGAGGGGGCGAAAAACTGTTTTTT,CASKRGGGEKLFF
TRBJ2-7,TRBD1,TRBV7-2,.,TGTGCCAGCAGCGGCCCGACGGGACAGGGGGTCTACGAGCAGTACTTC,CASSGPTGQGVYEQYF
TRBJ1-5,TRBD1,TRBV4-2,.,TGTGCCAGCAGCCAGACGGACAGGCAAAATCAGCCCCAGCATTTT,CASSQTDRQNQPQHF
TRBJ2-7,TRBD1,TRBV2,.,TGTGCCAGCAGTGGTCGTCGACAGGGAGACGAGCAGTACTTC,CASSGRRQGDEQYF
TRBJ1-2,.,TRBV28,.,TGTGCCAGCAGTTTGACCGCTGGTAGGCAGGGCTATGGCTACACCTTC,CASSLTAGRQGYGYTF
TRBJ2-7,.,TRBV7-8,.,TGTGCCAGCAGCAACACGGTTCAGGCCTACGAGCAGTACTTC,CASSNTVQAYEQYF
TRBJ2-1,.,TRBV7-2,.,TGTGCCAGCAGCCCTAGGACGGTGCCAGCCTACAATGAGCAGTTCTTC,CASSPRTVPAYNEQFF
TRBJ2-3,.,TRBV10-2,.,TGCGCCAGCAGTACGAAAGACCGAGGCACAGATACGCAGTATTTT,CASSTKDRGTDTQYF
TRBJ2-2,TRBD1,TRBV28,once,TGTGCCAGCAGTTTAAAAACGACAGGGGGATACACCGGGGAGCTGTTTTTT,CASSLKTTGGYTGELFF
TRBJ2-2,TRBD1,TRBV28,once,TGTGCCAGCAGTAAGCGACAGGGTTGGACCGGGGAGCTGTTTTTT,CASSKRQGWTGELFF
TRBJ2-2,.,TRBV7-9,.,TGTGCCAGCAGCTTAGGACTTACAGGGGAGGACACCGGGGAGCTGTTTTTT,CASSLGLTGEDTGELFF
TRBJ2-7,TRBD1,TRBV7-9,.,TGTGCCAGCAGCTTCTCGGGACAGGCGTACGAGCAGTACTTC,CASSFSGQAYEQYF
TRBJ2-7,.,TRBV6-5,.,TGTGCCACCACCGTCACGGCAAGCTACGAGCAGTACTTC,CATTVTASYEQYF
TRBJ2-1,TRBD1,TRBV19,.,TGTGCCAGTAGTACCTCACCGGGACAGGGGGGCAATGAGCAGTTCTTC,CASSTSPGQGGNEQFF
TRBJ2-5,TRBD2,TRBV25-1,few,TGTGCCAGCAGTGAGCCCGGGACTAGCAGGGAGACCCAGTACTTC,CASSEPGTSRETQYF
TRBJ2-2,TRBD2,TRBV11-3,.,TGTGCCAGCAGCCCGCTAGCGGGAGGAGATAGCGGGGAGCTGTTTTTT,CASSPLAGGDSGELFF
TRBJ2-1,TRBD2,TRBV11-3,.,TGTGCCAGCAGCTTGGGCGCGGGAGACCCCAATGAGCAGTTCTTC,CASSLGAGDPNEQFF
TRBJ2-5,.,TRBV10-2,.,TGCGCCAGCAGTGAGTCGCAGGGCTCGTCGGAGACCCAGTACTTC,CASSESQGSSETQYF
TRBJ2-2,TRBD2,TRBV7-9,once,TGTGCCAGCAGCTTAGCCCGACCCACTAGCGGCCCAACCGGGGAGCTGTTTTTT,CASSLARPTSGPTGELFF
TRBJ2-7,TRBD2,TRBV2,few,TGTGCCAGCACCGTGGAAGCGGGAGGGCCTGTCGAGCAGTACTTC,CASTVEAGGPVEQYF
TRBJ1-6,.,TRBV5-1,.,TGCGCCAGCAGCTTGGCCGTGCGGGCAGGGTCAAACTCACCCCTCCACTTT,CASSLAVRAGSNSPLHF
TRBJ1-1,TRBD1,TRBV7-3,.,TGTGCCAGCAGCTTTTTTGGACAGGGCGCGGGCACTGAAGCTTTCTTT,CASSFFGQGAGTEAFF
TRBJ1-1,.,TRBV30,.,TGTGCCTGGACCCAACCCGTGGGAACTGAAGCTTTCTTT,CAWTQPVGTEAFF
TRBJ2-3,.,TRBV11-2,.,TGTGCCAGCAGCGGGAGGGGGGGGAGAGGCACAGATACGCAGTATTTT,CASSGRGGRGTDTQYF
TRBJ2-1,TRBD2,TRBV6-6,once,TGTGCCAGCAGTCCCTCAGCGGGAGGTGAGCAGTTCTTC,CASSPSAGGEQFF
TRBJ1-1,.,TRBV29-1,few,TGCAGCGTTGAAGAAGAGGCTTTCTTT,CSVEEEAFF
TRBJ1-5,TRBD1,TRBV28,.,TGTGCCAGCAGTGGGGGACAGGGGAGGCAGCCCCAGCATTTT,CASSGGQGRQPQHF
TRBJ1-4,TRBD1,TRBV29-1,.,TGCAGCGGATACGACAGGGCGAATGAAAAACTGTTTTTT,CSGYDRANEKLFF
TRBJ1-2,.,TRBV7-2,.,TGTGCCAGCAGCCTTGTTGTGGGCGGGGATGGCTACACCTTC,CASSLVVGGDGYTF
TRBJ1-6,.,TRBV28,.,TGTGCCAGCAGTTTCATACAAAGGGGCTACATAAATTCACCCCTCCACTTT,CASSFIQRGYINSPLHF
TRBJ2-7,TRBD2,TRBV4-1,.,TGCGCCAGCAGCTCCCCGGGAGGGTATTACGAGCAGTACTTC,CASSSPGGYYEQYF
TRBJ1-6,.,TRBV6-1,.,TGTGCCAGCAGTGAGAGGGGGTCGGGGGCACATTCACCCCTCCACTTT,CASSERGSGAHSPLHF
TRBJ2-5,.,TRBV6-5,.,TGTGCCAGCAGTTACGGACTCCTACAAGAGACCCAGTACTTC,CASSYGLLQETQYF
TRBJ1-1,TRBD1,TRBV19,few,TGTGCCAGTAGTATAGGCCCGACAGGGAGGTCCATGAACACTGAAGCTTTCTTT,CASSIGPTGRSMNTEAFF
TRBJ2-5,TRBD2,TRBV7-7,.,TGTGCCAGCAGCTTAAGGGGAGGGGAAGAGACCCAGTACTTC,CASSLRGGEETQYF